This entry describes one TCR beta chain. These data come from a study of cytomegalovirus exposure and HLA in healthy donors. CDR1 is SGHKS and CDR2 is YYEKEE in the germline V gene (reference sequence). The CDR3 is 15 residues long. V gave up 3 bases and J gave up 5 bases, with 17 bases separating them. Some clones are missing from TCRdb's copy, which holds only in-frame ones; the method was immunoSEQ multiplex PCR. The sample lists fewer than 150,000 clones, 88% occurring once. This sequence was found in a woman aged 18-35 years in good health and CMV-seropositive. What was sequenced was PBMCs. The V call is TRBV5-5, the J call TRBJ1-1; TRBD1 is a possible D gene (6 bases). CDR3 nucleotides: TGTGCCAGCAGCTACGGCGGGGGCGCGGAGACTGAAGCTTTCTTT. Protein product: CASSYGGGAETEAFF.